This T cell receptor beta chain is from a study of shared clonotypes between healthy human individuals. Study observations and caveats: Generally, estimated richness proved larger in naive subsets than it did in memory subsets.

Of note for this clone: The antigen remains undetermined.

Per the germline V gene, CDR1 is SGHRS and CDR2 is YFSETQ. CDR3 length: 16 residues. V was trimmed by 3 bases and J by 7 bases, leaving 19 bases between them. Deep-level settings were used for running the assay. The authors distributed each subset's genomic DNA evenly over several immunoSEQ plates. Original methodology: Junction-only immunoSEQ data arrived without quality scores, meaning filtering differed. Using immunoSEQ multiplex PCR, the repertoire was profiled, and TCRdb retains in-frame clones only, with some absent. The DNA gave D and trimming, while V, J and clone size come from that table. The data show about 2.4 million clones, 90% to 95% seen once.

This chain connects TRBV5-1 to TRBJ1-4; a weak D match, TRBD1 (6 bases). The clonotype was recovered from a man between 18 and 35 years old in good health. The sequenced sample was naive CD4+ T cells sorted from blood. The subset denotes: CD45RA+ positively selected. The CDR3 coding sequence is TGCGCCAGCAGCTACGCACCTGGACAGCTCGGTGAAAAACTGTTTTTT. This codes for CASSYAPGQLGEKLFF.